The sequence of this T cell receptor (beta chain) was determined in a study of blood T cell repertoires in COVID-19. Study overall: Acute and convalescent COVID-19 specimens originated in the United States, Italy and Spain. The cDNA or gDNA used as material had been derived from T cells, B-cell-depleted T cells, or PBMCs.

The germline V gene encodes CDR1 MGHDK and CDR2 SYGVNS. J was trimmed by 5 bases and V by 5 bases; bases with no gene match: 5. This CDR3 contains 14 residues. Which cohort a participant joined came from the clinical history participants gave. Data came from immunoSEQ multiplex PCR; TCRdb stores just in-frame clones and leaves some out. Seen here are 150,000 to 200,000 clones, more than 70% observed once, and the top ten hold 4.5% to 7.5%. The chain carries TRBV25-1 and TRBJ1-5; TRBD1 matches 8 bases. Sequenced: PBMCs or T cells enriched from blood (not recorded which). The source is a man in his forties who had recovered from COVID-19. The CDR3 DNA is TGTGCCAGCAGTACCCGACAGGGGCATCAGCCCCAGCATTTT. Translated: CASSTRQGHQPQHF.